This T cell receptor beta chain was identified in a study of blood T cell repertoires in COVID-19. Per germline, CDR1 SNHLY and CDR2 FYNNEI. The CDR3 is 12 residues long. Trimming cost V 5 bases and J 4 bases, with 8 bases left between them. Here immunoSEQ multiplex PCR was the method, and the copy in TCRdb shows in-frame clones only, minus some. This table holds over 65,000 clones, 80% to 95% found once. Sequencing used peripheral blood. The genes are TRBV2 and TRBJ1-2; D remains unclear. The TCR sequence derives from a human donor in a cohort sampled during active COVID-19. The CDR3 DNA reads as TGTGCCAGCAGTAGTGACTTCTATGGCTACACCTTC. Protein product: CASSSDFYGYTF.